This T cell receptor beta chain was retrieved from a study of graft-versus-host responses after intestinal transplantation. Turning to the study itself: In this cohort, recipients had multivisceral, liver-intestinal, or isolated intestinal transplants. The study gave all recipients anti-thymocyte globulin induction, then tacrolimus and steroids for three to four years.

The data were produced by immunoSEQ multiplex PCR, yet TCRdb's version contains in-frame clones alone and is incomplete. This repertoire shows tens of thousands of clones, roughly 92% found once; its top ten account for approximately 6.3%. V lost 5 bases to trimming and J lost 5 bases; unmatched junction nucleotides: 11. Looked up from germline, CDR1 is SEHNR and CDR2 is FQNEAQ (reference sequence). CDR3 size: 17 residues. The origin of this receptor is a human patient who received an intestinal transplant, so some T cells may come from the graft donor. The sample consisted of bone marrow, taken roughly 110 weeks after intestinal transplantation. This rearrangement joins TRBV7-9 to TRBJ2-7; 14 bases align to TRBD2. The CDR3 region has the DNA TGTGCCAGCAGCCATAGCGCGAGACTAGCGGGAGGGGACGAGCAGTACTTC. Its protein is CASSHSARLAGGDEQYF.